A selection of T cell receptor beta chains follows, all from one sample in a study of T cell responses to AZD1222 COVID-19 vaccine. The table came from immunoSEQ multiplex PCR; TCRdb's copy has only in-frame clones and leaves some out. The sample has 110,000 to 150,000 clones, roughly 90% seen once. This sample comprised peripheral blood, obtained on day 0 of AZD1222 vaccination. The source of these receptors is an adult in good health. The CDR3 runs from the conserved cysteine through the conserved F or W. The order of the fields is clone size, J gene, D gene, V gene, CDR3 DNA, CDR3 protein. The D gene is left open where the match is weak. Size is omitted from some rows. Given values are once, few, many or a class for expanded clones.

abundance: few
j_gene: TRBJ1-3
d_gene: TRBD1
v_gene: TRBV3-1/TRBV3-2
CDR3nt: TGTGCCAGCAGCCCTCGGCCCCCCGGGACAGGGGGCTCTGGAAACACCATATATTTT
CDR3aa: CASSPRPPGTGGSGNTIYF

abundance: few
j_gene: TRBJ1-3
d_gene: .
v_gene: TRBV5-1
CDR3nt: TGCGCCAGCAGTTGGAGGTCTGACGGAAACACCATATATTTT
CDR3aa: CASSWRSDGNTIYF

abundance: .
j_gene: TRBJ2-3
d_gene: .
v_gene: TRBV27
CDR3nt: TGTGCCAGCAGTCTCCTCCCCACAGATACGCAGTATTTT
CDR3aa: CASSLLPTDTQYF

abundance: .
j_gene: TRBJ1-3
d_gene: .
v_gene: TRBV4-1
CDR3nt: TGCGCCAGCAGCCAAGATACAGCTGGAAACACCATATATTTT
CDR3aa: CASSQDTAGNTIYF

abundance: .
j_gene: TRBJ1-1
d_gene: TRBD1
v_gene: TRBV6-5
CDR3nt: TGTGCCAGCAGTTACAGGGGGCGAACTGAAGCTTTCTTT
CDR3aa: CASSYRGRTEAFF

abundance: .
j_gene: TRBJ2-2
d_gene: TRBD1
v_gene: TRBV24-1
CDR3nt: TGTGCCACCAGTGATTCGGGACAGGGACGTGGGGGGGAGCTGTTTTTT
CDR3aa: CATSDSGQGRGGELFF

abundance: .
j_gene: TRBJ2-2
d_gene: .
v_gene: TRBV5-1
CDR3nt: TGCGCCAGCAGCTTGCGACAGTTGAACACCGGGGAGCTGTTTTTT
CDR3aa: CASSLRQLNTGELFF

abundance: .
j_gene: TRBJ2-7
d_gene: TRBD2
v_gene: TRBV15
CDR3nt: TGTGCCACCAGCGTATTCCGGGAGGGCCGAGACGAGCAGTACTTC
CDR3aa: CATSVFREGRDEQYF

abundance: .
j_gene: TRBJ2-1
d_gene: TRBD1
v_gene: TRBV5-1
CDR3nt: TGCGCCAGCACCATATATCCAGGACAGGGGGCGAGGGAGCAGTTCTTC
CDR3aa: CASTIYPGQGAREQFF

abundance: .
j_gene: TRBJ2-3
d_gene: .
v_gene: TRBV18
CDR3nt: TGTGCCAGCTCACCTATCCCGGCCCCGACAGATACGCAGTATTTT
CDR3aa: CASSPIPAPTDTQYF

abundance: once
j_gene: TRBJ1-4
d_gene: TRBD1
v_gene: TRBV28
CDR3nt: TGTGCCAGCAGGGCCGACAGGGTCAATGAAAAACTGTTTTTT
CDR3aa: CASRADRVNEKLFF

abundance: .
j_gene: TRBJ1-2
d_gene: TRBD1
v_gene: TRBV7-9
CDR3nt: TGTGCCAGCAGCTTCCACCGGGACAGGGTGCATGGCTACACCTTC
CDR3aa: CASSFHRDRVHGYTF

abundance: .
j_gene: TRBJ1-5
d_gene: TRBD1
v_gene: TRBV4-1
CDR3nt: TGCGCCAGCAGCCCCAGGGGGCAGGGGCGTAATCAGCCCCAGCATTTT
CDR3aa: CASSPRGQGRNQPQHF

abundance: .
j_gene: TRBJ2-1
d_gene: TRBD2
v_gene: TRBV10-2
CDR3nt: TGCGCCAGCAGCAATGGGACTAGTTCTTACAATGAGCAGTTCTTC
CDR3aa: CASSNGTSSYNEQFF

abundance: .
j_gene: TRBJ2-1
d_gene: .
v_gene: TRBV24-1
CDR3nt: TGTGCCACCAGTGATACTATGGACAGTGGGGGCGAGCAGTTCTTC
CDR3aa: CATSDTMDSGGEQFF

abundance: .
j_gene: TRBJ1-3
d_gene: .
v_gene: TRBV23-1
CDR3nt: TGCGCCAGCAGTCAAGCGGCCTACTCTGGAAACACCATATATTTT
CDR3aa: CASSQAAYSGNTIYF

abundance: .
j_gene: TRBJ1-5
d_gene: .
v_gene: TRBV10-2
CDR3nt: TGCGCCAGCAGTAATTCAGGGGCGCCGGGTCAGCCCCAGCATTTT
CDR3aa: CASSNSGAPGQPQHF

abundance: .
j_gene: TRBJ1-5
d_gene: TRBD1
v_gene: TRBV27
CDR3nt: TGTGCCAGCCAAACAGGGGGAGGTAATCAGCCCCAGCATTTT
CDR3aa: CASQTGGGNQPQHF

abundance: .
j_gene: TRBJ1-5
d_gene: TRBD1
v_gene: TRBV24-1
CDR3nt: TGTGCCACCAGTGAGTCCGGGACAGGGGGGGGTCAGCCCCAGCATTTT
CDR3aa: CATSESGTGGGQPQHF

abundance: .
j_gene: TRBJ2-3
d_gene: .
v_gene: TRBV5-1
CDR3nt: TGCGCCAGCAGCTCGGGACTCTACACCCAAAACACAGATACGCAGTATTTT
CDR3aa: CASSSGLYTQNTDTQYF

abundance: few
j_gene: TRBJ1-5
d_gene: .
v_gene: TRBV7-9
CDR3nt: TGTGCCAGCAGCCCCCAGGCCGGCGGCAATCAGCCCCAGCATTTT
CDR3aa: CASSPQAGGNQPQHF

abundance: .
j_gene: TRBJ2-2
d_gene: .
v_gene: TRBV30
CDR3nt: TGTGCCTGGAGTCCCCTTTTCGGGGAGCTGTTTTTT
CDR3aa: CAWSPLFGELFF

abundance: .
j_gene: TRBJ2-1
d_gene: TRBD1
v_gene: TRBV5-4
CDR3nt: TGTGCCAGCAGCGACCGGACAGGGTCCTACAATGAGCAGTTCTTC
CDR3aa: CASSDRTGSYNEQFF

abundance: .
j_gene: TRBJ2-1
d_gene: .
v_gene: TRBV30
CDR3nt: TGTGCCTGGAGTTTGGAGGGGTGGGATGAGCAGTTCTTC
CDR3aa: CAWSLEGWDEQFF

abundance: .
j_gene: TRBJ2-7
d_gene: .
v_gene: TRBV13
CDR3nt: TGTGCCAGCAGCTTAGGCCGGAACTACGAGCAGTACTTC
CDR3aa: CASSLGRNYEQYF

abundance: .
j_gene: TRBJ2-7
d_gene: TRBD1
v_gene: TRBV19
CDR3nt: TGTGCCAGTAGTACAGCCCACAGGGGCACAAGCTCCTACGAGCAGTACTTC
CDR3aa: CASSTAHRGTSSYEQYF

abundance: .
j_gene: TRBJ2-1
d_gene: TRBD2
v_gene: TRBV2
CDR3nt: TGTGCCAGCAGTGAAGGGACTAGCGAGATCAATGAGCAGTTCTTC
CDR3aa: CASSEGTSEINEQFF

abundance: .
j_gene: TRBJ2-7
d_gene: .
v_gene: TRBV7-9
CDR3nt: TGTGCCAGCAGCTTAGCGCAAACTAGCAGGGAGTACGAGCAGTACTTC
CDR3aa: CASSLAQTSREYEQYF

abundance: few
j_gene: TRBJ2-2
d_gene: .
v_gene: TRBV6-4
CDR3nt: TGTGCCAGCAGTGGGGTTGACACCGGGGAGCTGTTTTTT
CDR3aa: CASSGVDTGELFF

abundance: .
j_gene: TRBJ2-1
d_gene: TRBD1
v_gene: TRBV7-8
CDR3nt: TGTGCCAGCAGCCCTGGACAGGGCTCCTACAATGAGCAGTTCTTC
CDR3aa: CASSPGQGSYNEQFF